The subject of this entry is one T cell receptor beta chain. The antigen remains unidentified. This clone may be a read error of a much larger clone one base away. The sample originates from a study of response to subunit inactivated influenza vaccine. TCRdb redid the calling of the RT-PCR reads with MiXCR, one entry per CDR3 protein. Of 490,000 or so distinct CDR3 sequences listed, less than 8% were seen once; the top ten hold approximately 12%. Whole-study results and caveats: Every seasonal influenza vaccination brings in few new T cells, the authors suggested.

This sample comprised PBMCs from blood, obtained approximately 25 months after vaccination. This TCR came from a man in his fifties or sixties who received an inactivated influenza vaccine.

The CDR3 sequence is CASSQGIRSGSLSF. Written as DNA, the CDR3 is TGTGCCAGCAGCCAAGGGATTAGAAGTGGGAGCTTAAGCTTC. The chain has TRBV14 and TRBJ2-7; D perhaps matches TRBD2 (5 bases). CDR3 length: 14 amino acids. Germline V CDR1 and CDR2: SGHDN, FVKESK.